This TCR beta chain was sequenced in a study of T cells in Graves' hyperthyroidism and ophthalmopathy. CDR1 and CDR2 (germline): LNHDA, SQIVND (reference sequence). This CDR3 is built from 16 residues. Trimming stripped 5 bases from V and 0 bases from J, with 14 bases between. This clonotype has just a few counts. RNA transcripts provided the source from which TCR beta CDR3 regions were amplified. During a first-round RT-PCR of the TCR CDR3, the HTBI primer set was used. Each CDR3 protein is one row after TCRdb ran MiXCR on the multiplex PCR reads. Of around 350,000 distinct CDR3 sequences in the sample, 13% were seen once.

Sequencing used blood. This TCR was recovered from a woman under 30 with Graves' hyperthyroidism. V usage is TRBV19 and J usage is TRBJ2-1; D gene uncertain. The CDR3 coding sequence is TGTGCCAGTAGTTCTGTCGGCAGAAGCTCCTACAATGAGCAGTTCTTC. Residues: CASSSVGRSSYNEQFF.